This TCR beta chain was recovered during a study of cytomegalovirus exposure and HLA in healthy donors. Notes on this clone: Its antigen is currently unknown.

While the first cohort had around 700 subjects, the donors belonged to the separate validation cohort of about 130 subjects. TCRdb keeps only in-frame clones here, not all; method: immunoSEQ multiplex PCR. The table shows around 170,000 clones, with 85% occurring only once. V dropped 6 bases and J dropped 6 bases, with 9 bases sitting between them. CDR3 length: 11 residues. CDR1 and CDR2 (germline): SGHRS, YFSETQ. Study-wide results and limits: Subsequent analysis showed first-cohort TCR clusters tending to co-occur in around 110 validation repertoires. Researchers catalogued over 150 TCR beta chains as cytomegalovirus-associated.

The sequence derives from a man between 18 and 35 years old in good health and CMV-seropositive. The rearrangement uses TRBV5-1 and TRBJ1-2; D ambiguous. Sequencing was carried out using PBMCs. CDR3 amino acids: CASMGSDGYTF. The CDR3 DNA reads TGCGCCAGCATGGGGAGTGATGGCTACACCTTC.